This T cell receptor (beta chain) was found in a study of T cells in Graves' hyperthyroidism and ophthalmopathy. In this sample, this clonotype turned up many times. V was trimmed by 6 bases and J by 5 bases, leaving 16 bases between them. This CDR3 has 14 amino acids. Germline CDR1 SGHDN, CDR2 FVKESK. Using RNA transcripts as the source, TCR beta CDR3 regions were amplified. The primer set for the first-round RT-PCR of the TCR CDR3 was HTBI. TCRdb re-called the multiplex PCR reads through MiXCR, storing one row per CDR3 protein. The sample shows around 760,000 distinct CDR3 sequences, 35% of them seen only once. Absent ophthalmopathy progression within 18 months defined stable Graves' hyperthyroidism.

This clonotype was sampled from a woman in her thirties or forties with Graves' hyperthyroidism. The chain carries TRBV14 and TRBJ1-2, with a weak D call TRBD1 (6 bases). Input material: blood. This CDR3 reads CASSRQEDGYGYTF. The CDR3 DNA sequence: TGTGCCAGCAGTCGACAGGAGGATGGTTATGGCTACACCTTC.